These T cell receptor beta chains were read from a single sample in a study of monozygotic twins with cystic fibrosis. Measured with immunoSEQ multiplex PCR; TCRdb has only the in-frame clones, and not every one. The table has about 32,000 clones, approximately 96% seen once; the top ten hold about 0.16%. The specimen was blood. Source of these receptors: a girl between 2 and 10 years old with cystic fibrosis. The CDR3 runs from the conserved cysteine through the conserved F or W. The order of the fields is clone size, J gene, D gene, V gene, CDR3 protein, CDR3 DNA. D genes are given only for firm matches. Clone size is stated in some rows and not others, as once, few, many or a class when expanded.

- | TRBJ1-6 | TRBD1 | TRBV5-1 | CASSLTGGNRSPLHF | TGCGCCAGCAGCTTGACAGGGGGCAATAGGTCACCCCTCCACTTT
- | TRBJ1-2 | TRBD1 | TRBV7-8 | CASSLWGQGLVGVNGYTF | TGTGCCAGCAGCTTATGGGGACAGGGGTTGGTTGGGGTCAATGGCTACACCTTC
- | TRBJ2-1 | - | TRBV27 | CASSFSSNEQFF | TGTGCCAGCAGTTTCTCTAGTAATGAGCAGTTCTTC
- | TRBJ2-3 | TRBD2 | TRBV6-6 | CASTLAGFTDTQYF | TGTGCCAGTACCCTAGCGGGATTCACAGATACGCAGTATTTT
- | TRBJ2-7 | - | TRBV12-2 | CASRLVSDYEQYF | TGTGCAAGTCGCTTAGTCAGCGATTACGAGCAGTACTTC
- | TRBJ2-7 | TRBD1 | TRBV25-1 | CASSGSGTGVYEQYF | TGTGCCAGCAGCGGATCCGGGACAGGGGTCTACGAGCAGTACTTC
- | TRBJ1-1 | TRBD1 | TRBV27 | CASSPTRTGWTEAFF | TGTGCCAGCAGTCCTACTCGGACAGGGTGGACTGAAGCTTTCTTT
- | TRBJ2-2 | TRBD1 | TRBV27 | CASSRTGANTGELFF | TGTGCCAGCAGTAGGACAGGCGCGAACACCGGGGAGCTGTTTTTT
- | TRBJ1-5 | - | TRBV2 | CASSASYGNQPQHF | TGTGCCAGCAGTGCATCCTATGGCAATCAGCCCCAGCATTTT
- | TRBJ2-7 | TRBD1 | TRBV18 | CASSPRDSPSEQYF | TGTGCCAGCTCACCAAGGGACAGCCCCTCCGAGCAGTACTTC
- | TRBJ1-1 | - | TRBV28 | CASSLGNTEAFF | TGTGCCAGCAGTTTGGGGAACACTGAAGCTTTCTTT
- | TRBJ2-7 | TRBD2 | TRBV2 | CASSEEGLAGEQYF | TGTGCCAGCAGCGAGGAAGGACTAGCAGGCGAGCAGTACTTC
- | TRBJ1-1 | - | TRBV6-6 | CASTGSTEAFF | TGTGCCAGCACTGGTTCCACTGAAGCTTTCTTT
- | TRBJ1-6 | - | TRBV28 | CASRRQILNSPLHF | TGTGCCAGCAGAAGACAGATTCTTAATTCACCCCTCCACTTT
- | TRBJ2-5 | - | TRBV4-2 | CASSQAGGETQYF | TGTGCCAGCAGCCAAGCAGGGGGGGAGACCCAGTACTTC
- | TRBJ1-3 | - | TRBV30 | CAWSTGHTVGNTIYF | TGTGCCTGGAGTACCGGACATACGGTCGGAAACACCATATATTTT
once | TRBJ2-1 | TRBD1 | TRBV30 | CAWSVDFGTGGMNEQFF | TGTGCCTGGAGTGTTGACTTTGGGACAGGGGGGATGAATGAGCAGTTCTTC
- | TRBJ1-2 | - | TRBV30 | CAWSKDRLRGYTF | TGTGCCTGGAGTAAAGACCGGTTACGGGGCTACACCTTC
- | TRBJ1-3 | - | TRBV4-1 | CASSQDRDTIYF | TGCGCCAGCAGCCAAGATAGAGACACCATATATTTT
- | TRBJ2-3 | - | TRBV25-1 | CASSEYFRERGRDTQYF | TGTGCCAGCAGTGAATATTTTCGGGAGAGGGGACGGGATACGCAGTATTTT
- | TRBJ2-7 | TRBD2 | TRBV2 | CASSTTRTSGRVAGYEQYF | TGTGCCAGCAGTACCACTAGGACTAGCGGGAGGGTTGCCGGCTACGAGCAGTACTTC
- | TRBJ1-1 | - | TRBV2 | CASNRGEITEAFF | TGTGCCAGCAATCGGGGAGAGATCACTGAAGCTTTCTTT
- | TRBJ1-5 | - | TRBV19 | CASSWATRGNQPQHF | TGTGCCAGTAGTTGGGCCACGCGGGGCAATCAGCCCCAGCATTTT
- | TRBJ2-3 | - | TRBV5-1 | CASRLQPGDTQYF | TGCGCCAGCCGCCTTCAGCCCGGGGATACGCAGTATTTT
once | TRBJ2-3 | TRBD2 | TRBV19 | CASSRRTSVSLDTQYF | TGTGCCAGTAGTCGACGGACTAGCGTCAGTTTAGATACGCAGTATTTT
- | TRBJ2-2 | TRBD2 | TRBV7-2 | CASISGLAGVGTGELFF | TGTGCCAGCATTTCGGGACTAGCGGGAGTAGGCACCGGGGAGCTGTTTTTT
- | TRBJ2-7 | TRBD1 | TRBV5-8 | CASSLETGASYEQYF | TGTGCCAGCAGCTTGGAGACAGGGGCCTCTTACGAGCAGTACTTC
- | TRBJ2-2 | TRBD1 | TRBV5-6 | CASSLLGGPTNTGELFF | TGTGCCAGCAGCTTGTTAGGGGGCCCTACGAACACCGGGGAGCTGTTTTTT
- | TRBJ2-5 | - | TRBV9 | CASSVAGSGRGETQYF | TGTGCCAGCAGCGTAGCGGGTAGCGGCCGCGGAGAGACCCAGTACTTC
once | TRBJ2-5 | - | TRBV4-1 | CASSQALTTAQETQYF | TGCGCCAGCAGCCAGGCTTTGACGACCGCTCAAGAGACCCAGTACTTC
- | TRBJ1-3 | TRBD1 | TRBV20-1 | CSARQGFTIYF | TGCAGTGCGAGACAGGGTTTCACCATATATTTT
- | TRBJ2-1 | TRBD2 | TRBV5-4 | CASSLEKLAGGYNEQFF | TGTGCCAGCAGCTTGGAGAAGTTAGCGGGAGGGTACAATGAGCAGTTCTTC
- | TRBJ1-2 | TRBD1 | TRBV7-8 | CASSLSGTGMSGYTF | TGTGCCAGCAGCTTATCCGGGACAGGGATGAGTGGCTACACCTTC
- | TRBJ1-5 | - | TRBV28 | CASSLIGPGDDLGPQHF | TGTGCCAGCAGTTTGATCGGCCCCGGGGACGACTTAGGGCCCCAGCATTTT
- | TRBJ2-5 | TRBD2 | TRBV6-7 | CASSFSGAQETQYF | TGTGCCAGCAGCTTCAGCGGGGCCCAAGAGACCCAGTACTTC
- | TRBJ1-4 | - | TRBV19 | CASSIPAATNEKLFF | TGTGCCAGTAGTATACCGGCTGCAACTAATGAAAAACTGTTTTTT
- | TRBJ1-1 | - | TRBV29-1 | CSEGGGNTEAFF | TGCAGCGAGGGGGGAGGAAACACTGAAGCTTTCTTT